This T cell receptor (beta chain) was recovered during a study of somatic mutations in cytotoxic T cells in rheumatoid arthritis. Points from the study as a whole: Rheumatoid arthritis patients showed CD8+ clonality increasing with age, unlike healthy controls. In about an eighth of the roughly 60 patients, the largest CD8+ clone exceeded 20% of CD8+ cells. TRBV07 showed slight underrepresentation in rheumatoid arthritis patients, unadjusted for multiple comparisons.

The CDR3 runs 11 residues. Between the trimmed V and J ends, which lost 5 bases and 9 bases, there was a span of 11 bases. CDR1 and CDR2 (germline): SGHTA, FQGTGA. Assay: immunoSEQ multiplex PCR; the TCRdb copy retains only in-frame clones and omits some. The table records 13,000 or so clones, under 85% of them present only once. A note on this clone: Its target is unknown.

The sample comprised CD8+ T cells sorted from blood. The J gene is TRBJ2-7, the V gene TRBV7-3, with D possibly matching TRBD2 (6 bases). The clonotype originates from a woman between 55 and 75 years old in good health. The CDR3 loop is CASSPSGVQYF. The CDR3 DNA sequence: TGTGCCAGCAGCCCCTCGGGGGTGCAGTACTTC.